This section outlines one TCR beta chain sequence together with its context. V lost 6 bases and J lost 0, with 14 bases in between. This CDR3 is 16 amino acids long. CDR1 and CDR2 (germline): SGHAT, FQNNGV. Per the original methods: Estimation of nucleated cell counts relied on the amplification of reference gene primers. Sequenced by immunoSEQ multiplex PCR; TCRdb stores in-frame clones only, minus some. V and J calls and clone size are given by that table; D and trimming were obtained from the DNA. The table records 190,000 or so clones, roughly 90% of them present only once. The sample is drawn from a study of blood T cell repertoires in COVID-19. Overall study context: The study drew acute and convalescent COVID-19 samples from the United States, Italy and Spain. The analysed material was cDNA or gDNA that came from T cells, B-cell-depleted T cells, or PBMCs.

The clonotype comes from a man aged 45-65 years with acute or convalescent COVID-19. Sequencing input: peripheral blood. The V gene is TRBV11-2, the J gene TRBJ2-2; D remains unclear. CDR3 protein: CASRPATTANTGELFF. CDR3 nucleotides: TGTGCCAGCAGACCGGCGACAACCGCGAACACCGGGGAGCTGTTTTTT. The complete variable domain, with remaining parts taken from reference TRBV11-2 and TRBJ2-2, reads EAGVAQSPRYKIIEKRQSVAFWCNPISGHATLYWYQQILGQGPKLLIQFQNNGVVDDSQLPKDRFSAERLKGVDSTLKIQPAKLEDSAVYLCASRPATTANTGELFFGEGSRLTVL.